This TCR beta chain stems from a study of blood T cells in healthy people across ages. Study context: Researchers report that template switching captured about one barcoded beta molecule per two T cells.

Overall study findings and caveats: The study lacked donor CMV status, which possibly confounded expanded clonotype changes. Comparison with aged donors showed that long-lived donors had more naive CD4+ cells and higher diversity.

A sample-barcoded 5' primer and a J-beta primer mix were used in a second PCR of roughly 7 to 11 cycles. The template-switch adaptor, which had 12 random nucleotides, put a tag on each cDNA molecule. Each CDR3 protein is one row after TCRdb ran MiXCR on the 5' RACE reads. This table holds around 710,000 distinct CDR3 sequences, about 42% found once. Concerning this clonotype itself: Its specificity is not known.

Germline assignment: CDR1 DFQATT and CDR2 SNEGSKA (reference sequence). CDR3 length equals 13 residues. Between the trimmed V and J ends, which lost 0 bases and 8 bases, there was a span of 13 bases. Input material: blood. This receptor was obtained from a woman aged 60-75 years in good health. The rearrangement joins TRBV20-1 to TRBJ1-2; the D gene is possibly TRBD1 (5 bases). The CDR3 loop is CSARDLRARGYTF. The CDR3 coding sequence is TGCAGTGCTAGAGATCTCAGGGCCCGGGGCTACACCTTC.